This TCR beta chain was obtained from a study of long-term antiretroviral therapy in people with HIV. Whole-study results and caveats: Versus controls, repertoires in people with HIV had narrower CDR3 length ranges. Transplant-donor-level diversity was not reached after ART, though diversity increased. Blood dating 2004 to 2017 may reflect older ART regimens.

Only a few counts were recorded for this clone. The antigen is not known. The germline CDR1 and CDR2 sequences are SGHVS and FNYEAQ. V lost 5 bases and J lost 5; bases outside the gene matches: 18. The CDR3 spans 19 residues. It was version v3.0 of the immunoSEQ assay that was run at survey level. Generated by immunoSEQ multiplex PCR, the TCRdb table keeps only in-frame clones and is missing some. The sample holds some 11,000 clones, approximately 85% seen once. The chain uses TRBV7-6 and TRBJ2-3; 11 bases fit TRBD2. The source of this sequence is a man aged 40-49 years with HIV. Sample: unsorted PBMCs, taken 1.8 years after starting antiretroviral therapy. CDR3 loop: CASSLIRGSTSGRLDTQYF. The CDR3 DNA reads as TGTGCCAGCAGCCTAATTAGGGGCTCTACTAGCGGGAGATTAGATACGCAGTATTTT.